One and the same sample provided the 5 T cell receptor beta chains below, sequenced in a study of shared clonotypes between healthy human individuals. Naive CD8 cells lacked CD45RO, underwent positive selection for CCR7 and left out terminally differentiated effector memory CD45RA+ cells. Profiled with immunoSEQ multiplex PCR; TCRdb holds only in-frame clones, not every one. The sample lists 1.5 million to 2.5 million clones; about 95% were seen once. Input material: naive CD8+ T cells sorted from blood. These receptor sequences come from a man aged 18 to 29 in good health.

This clone was seen a single time. CDR3 protein: CASRGTGPSTDTQYF. CDR3 DNA: TGTGCCTCCAGGGGGACAGGGCCTAGCACAGATACGCAGTATTTT. The rearrangement joins TRBV19 to TRBJ2-3, with 9 bases identical to TRBD1. Germline CDR1 LNHDA, CDR2 SQIVND (reference sequence). The CDR3 is 15 residues long. Trimming took 11 bases from V and 0 from J; bases not matched to a gene: 9.

The chain employs TRBV7-9 and TRBJ2-7; possible D gene TRBD1, 6 bases. From germline, CDR1 is SEHNR and CDR2 FQNEAQ (reference sequence). This CDR3 contains 17 residues. Trimming took 0 bases from V and 5 from J, leaving 20 bases between them. The CDR3 sequence: CASSLALQPTGWDEQYF. CDR3 DNA sequence: TGTGCCAGCAGCTTAGCGCTCCAGCCAACAGGGTGGGACGAGCAGTACTTC.

The V and J genes are TRBV4-3 and TRBJ1-3; D is perhaps TRBD1 (5 bases). Trimming removed 0 bases from V and 0 bases from J, with 9 bases in between. Germline V CDR1 and CDR2: LGHNA, YSLEER. This CDR3 region has 16 residues. The CDR3 region is CASSQEDSGSGNTIYF. DNA for the CDR3: TGCGCCAGCAGCCAAGAAGACAGCGGCTCTGGAAACACCATATATTTT.

The rearrangement links TRBV29-1 to TRBJ2-7; D is unclear. CDR3 length: 12 amino acids. V lost 4 bases and J lost 3, with 10 bases in between. Germline CDR1 reads SQVTM; CDR2 reads ANQGSEA. The CDR3 coding sequence is TGCAGCGTTGTGTACAGAGGCTACGAGCAGTACTTC. This translates into CSVVYRGYEQYF.

The rearrangement links TRBV15 to TRBJ2-7; TRBD1 aligns across 10 bases. The germline V gene has CDR1 LNHNV and CDR2 YYDKDF (reference sequence). J was trimmed by 3 bases and V by 3 bases; bases with no gene match: 5. This CDR3 has 15 residues. CDR3 coding DNA: TGTGCCACCAGCAGCCCAGGGACAGGGGTCTACGAGCAGTACTTC. Its translation is CATSSPGTGVYEQYF.